This T cell receptor beta chain appears in the sequencing data of a study of shared clonotypes between healthy human individuals. Study-wide background: Every donor yielded three CD4 naive, three CD4 memory, two CD8 naive and one CD8 memory plate. General study results and limits: Shared clonotypes: 4.5% to 6% naive CD4, around 3.5% naive CD8, around 2.4% memory CD4, around 0.4% memory CD8.

As originally analysed: Filtering differed, since immunoSEQ gave only junction sequences and no quality scores. The repertoire was sequenced with immunoSEQ multiplex PCR; TCRdb's copy has only in-frame clones and lacks some. The V and J calls and the clone size are those of that table, but D and trimming were determined from the DNA. The sample contains a few hundred thousand clones, about nine tenths of which appear only once. Trimming at V came to 5 bases and at J to 0 bases, leaving 8 bases not matched to a gene. This CDR3 has 16 residues. Germline V CDR1 and CDR2: WNHNN, SYGVQD (reference sequence). Everyone who donated was a Caucasian adult who lived in Nashville, Tennessee. As to this clone: Its antigen is undetermined.

The sample was memory CD8+ T cells sorted from blood. Subset reported: CD45RO+ cells pooled with CCR7-negative TemRA cells. The chain joins TRBV10-1 to TRBJ1-1, with 8 bases matching TRBD1. The origin of this receptor is a man aged 18-30 years in good health. This CDR3 is CASSSDREVLNTEAFF. The CDR3 coding sequence is TGCGCCAGCAGTTCGGACAGGGAAGTCCTGAACACTGAAGCTTTCTTT.